This TCR beta chain emerged from a study of blood T cell repertoires in COVID-19. The wider study: In each case, the material was cDNA or gDNA derived from T cells, B-cell-depleted T cells, or PBMCs.

Repertoires were generated with immunoSEQ multiplex PCR, while TCRdb's copy carries only in-frame clones and drops some. The top ten clones hold about 9.9% of a sample with under 250,000 clones, 70% to 90% of them seen once. The CDR3 is 15 amino acids. The germline V gene has CDR1 SGHTA and CDR2 FQGNSA. The ends lost 6 bases at V and 8 bases at J; junction bases unmatched: 14. This rearrangement joins TRBV7-2 to TRBJ1-2; 8 bases fit TRBD1. The TCR comes from a man aged 45-65 years with COVID-19, enrolled during active disease. Sequenced: peripheral blood. In DNA form, the CDR3 reads TGTGCCAGCAGTACCAACAGGGGGACGCCGTACGGCTACACCTTC. It translates to CASSTNRGTPYGYTF.